This is a list of T cell receptor beta chains from one sample in a study of T cell responses to AZD1222 COVID-19 vaccine. Assay: immunoSEQ multiplex PCR; the TCRdb copy retains only in-frame clones and omits some. The profile shows roughly 120,000 clones, around 84% of them singletons. Material: peripheral blood, obtained 28 days after the second AZD1222 dose. These receptors originate from an adult who received the AZD1222 COVID-19 vaccine. Both conserved end residues are part of each CDR3.

j_gene | v_gene | CDR3aa
TRBJ1-5 | TRBV10-3 | CAIRTAVHQPQHF
TRBJ2-3 | TRBV28 | CASSPLRAGGTDTQYF
TRBJ2-7 | TRBV30 | CAWTMIPTGEQYF
TRBJ1-1 | TRBV9 | CASSVVGAGTEAFF
TRBJ1-1 | TRBV6-5 | CASAGHMNTEAFF
TRBJ2-1 | TRBV7-8 | CASSLASRYNEQFF
TRBJ2-1 | TRBV6-2/TRBV6-3 | CASSQTAPGRGNEQFF
TRBJ2-1 | TRBV7-3 | CASSGGISYNEQFF
TRBJ2-1 | TRBV7-8 | CASSPSPGPKEDEQFF
TRBJ1-1 | TRBV7-9 | CASSKSEGTEAFF
TRBJ2-2 | TRBV19 | CASSRRGGGTGELFF
TRBJ1-1 | TRBV12-3/TRBV12-4 | CASSLLGDTEAFF
TRBJ2-2 | TRBV3-1/TRBV3-2 | CASSQASDRVTGELFF
TRBJ2-2 | TRBV5-1 | CASSLSGSSNTGELFF
TRBJ1-6 | TRBV6-2/TRBV6-3 | CASSYSRGGGNSPLHF
TRBJ1-1 | TRBV6-6 | CASTRGQMNTEAFF
TRBJ1-4 | TRBV30 | CAWSSGQGYEKLFF
TRBJ2-7 | TRBV25-1 | CASSEYIQHEGQYF
TRBJ2-6 | TRBV28 | CASANLDSGANVLTF
TRBJ1-1 | TRBV27 | CASSLLQGGTEAFF
TRBJ1-2 | TRBV27 | CAPSGIDYGYTF
TRBJ2-7 | TRBV12-3/TRBV12-4 | CASSLSLYEQYF
TRBJ2-7 | TRBV18 | CASSTQGDYEQYF
TRBJ1-3 | TRBV6-5 | CASSSRQTGNTIYF
TRBJ1-2 | TRBV7-9 | CASSLASGYGYTF
TRBJ2-7 | TRBV7-9 | CASSLLGTSYEQYF
TRBJ2-1 | TRBV6-5 | CASSPARAAYNEQFF
TRBJ1-5 | TRBV6-1 | CASSARIGQAGLPQHF
TRBJ2-5 | TRBV25-1 | CASSVSGAETQYF
TRBJ2-1 | TRBV6-5 | CASSYSGRNEQFF
TRBJ2-2 | TRBV11-2 | CASSFTVITGELFF
TRBJ2-1 | TRBV7-8 | CASSLAGGFHNEQFF
TRBJ2-4 | TRBV19 | CATSQISRTYF
TRBJ2-1 | TRBV15 | CATSGDRVYNEQFF
TRBJ2-1 | TRBV30 | CAWSVVRANEQFF
TRBJ1-5 | TRBV7-8 | CASSLAGQPQHF
TRBJ1-1 | TRBV3-1/TRBV3-2 | CASSQRTGGTEAFF
TRBJ1-1 | TRBV5-1 | CASSSDSQGNEAFF
TRBJ2-7 | TRBV5-1 | CASSLGLAGTSYEQYF
TRBJ1-6 | TRBV7-9 | CASSSWADNSPLHF
TRBJ1-1 | TRBV28 | CASSLSPGAGWGTFGTEAFF
TRBJ1-1 | TRBV7-9 | CASSPVGTEAFF
TRBJ1-1 | TRBV27 | CASSLWGGNEAFF
TRBJ1-6 | TRBV7-2 | CASSRGGGSSYNSPLHF
TRBJ2-1 | TRBV9 | CASSSPGLREQFF
TRBJ2-7 | TRBV4-1 | CASSQVASGGYEQYF
TRBJ2-1 | TRBV13 | CASGKGRRGAYNEQFF
TRBJ1-5 | TRBV19 | CAAAANSNQPQHF
TRBJ2-5 | TRBV5-1 | CASRRLAGVQETQYF
TRBJ2-7 | TRBV19 | CASSMTPGSYEQYF
TRBJ1-1 | TRBV10-1 | CASSEMRGPYTEAFF
TRBJ2-7 | TRBV7-2 | CASSFRGPYEQYF
TRBJ1-6 | TRBV6-5 | CASNWESSYNSPLHF
TRBJ2-6 | TRBV7-8 | CASSPGTDRVRGANVLTF
TRBJ2-1 | TRBV5-8 | CASSGNAGTSGGRFNEQFF